The next 11 T cell receptor beta chains were all read from a single sample in a study of blood T cell repertoires in COVID-19. Some clones are missing from TCRdb's copy, which holds only in-frame ones; the method was immunoSEQ multiplex PCR. This sample has 150,000 to 200,000 clones; 88% occur once, and the top ten carry more than 8.5%. The specimen sequenced was PBMCs or T cells enriched from blood (not recorded which). The receptors stem from a woman between 18 and 29 years old who had recovered from COVID-19.

This clone showed up just once. The rearrangement joins TRBV7-2 to TRBJ2-1, with TRBD1 as a possible D gene (6 bases). V lost 6 bases, J lost 0 bases, and 9 bases lay in between. The CDR3 consists of 14 residues. From germline, CDR1 is SGHTA and CDR2 FQGNSA. The DNA for the CDR3 is TGTGCCAGCAGAAAGGGGGACTCCTACAATGAGCAGTTCTTC. Its translation is CASRKGDSYNEQFF.

The genes are TRBV7-9 and TRBJ2-2; weak D call: TRBD1 (6 bases). Germline V lookup: CDR1 SEHNR, CDR2 FQNEAQ (reference sequence). V was clipped by 2 bases and J by 6 bases, with 7 bases between them. The CDR3 consists of 13 residues. The DNA for the CDR3 is TGTGCCAGCAGCTTATGGGGGCCCGGGGAGCTGTTTTTT. It codes for CASSLWGPGELFF.

This sequence joins TRBV3-1 (or the pseudogene TRBV3-2) and TRBJ2-5, with 10 bases aligning to TRBD2. The V gene's germline CDR1 is LGHDT and CDR2 YNNKEL (reference sequence). The ends lost 4 bases at V and 4 bases at J; junction bases unmatched: 9. The CDR3 runs to 16 residues. For the CDR3, the DNA is TGTGCCAGCAGCCCACGTACTAGCGGGGTGGGAGAGACCCAGTACTTC. It translates to CASSPRTSGVGETQYF.

V gene TRBV2 combines with J gene TRBJ1-5; TRBD1 agrees at 11 bases. The CDR3 runs to 15 residues. Germline CDR1 reads SNHLY; CDR2 reads FYNNEI. The junction had 3 bases not matched to a gene; V was cut back by 4 bases and J by 4 bases. This CDR3 reads CASSAGQGANQPQHF. CDR3 nucleotide sequence: TGTGCCAGCAGTGCCGGACAGGGGGCAAATCAGCCCCAGCATTTT.

J is TRBJ1-1 and V is TRBV25-1; D is unresolved. The germline V gene has CDR1 MGHDK and CDR2 SYGVNS. The V end was cut by 6 bases, the J end by 11 bases, with 13 bases between. The CDR3 runs 11 residues. The CDR3 loop is CASRGSGRAFF. In DNA form, the CDR3 reads TGTGCCAGCAGAGGGAGTGGGAGGGCTTTCTTT.

This chain joins TRBV4-1 and TRBJ2-7, with 12 bases fitting TRBD1. This CDR3 has 14 residues. Looked up from germline, CDR1 is MGHRA and CDR2 is YSYEKL. J lost 4 bases, V lost 4 bases, and 2 bases had no gene match. The CDR3 protein is CASSPGQGAYEQYF. The CDR3 bases are TGCGCCAGCAGCCCGGGACAGGGGGCATACGAGCAGTACTTC.

The chain is built from TRBV29-1 and TRBJ1-1; no clear D. Germline V gene lookup returns CDR1 SQVTM and CDR2 ANQGSEA. Between the trimmed V and J ends, which lost 6 bases and 0 bases, there was a span of 14 bases. The CDR3 totals 14 residues. As DNA, the CDR3 is TGCAGCGTCCCTCGGGGAGGACTGAACACTGAAGCTTTCTTT. It yields the protein CSVPRGGLNTEAFF.

The chain joins TRBV7-8 to TRBJ1-1, with 9 nucleotides matching TRBD1. The CDR3 extends over 17 amino acids. Germline V gene data show CDR1 as SGHVS and CDR2 as FQNEAQ. The V gene end was trimmed by 6 bases and the J gene end by 5 bases; junction bases not matched to a gene: 16. The CDR3, as DNA: TGTGCCAGCAGTTCATCTTTCACAGGGGGCGCAGAAACTGAAGCTTTCTTT. It translates to CASSSSFTGGAETEAFF.

This chain links TRBV21-1 with TRBJ2-5; TRBD2, as called in the table, went unchecked against the DNA. TRBV21-1 is tagged as a pseudogene. This CDR3 spans 16 amino acids. CDR3 DNA sequence: TGTGCCAGCAAGAATCCGCTAGCGTCTATTGGTGAGACCCAGTACTTC. As protein: CASKNPLASIGETQYF.

This clone has more than one count but fewer than ten. The V gene is TRBV5-6, the J gene TRBJ1-4; tentative D call: TRBD1 (5 bases). The CDR3 is made up of 15 amino acids. Trimming took off 7 bases at V and 3 bases at J, with 16 bases between the two ends. CDR1 SGHDT and CDR2 YYEEEE come from the germline V gene. CDR3 region: CASGPSGVSNEKLFF. The CDR3 DNA follows: TGTGCCAGCGGACCCTCGGGGGTATCTAATGAAAAACTGTTTTTT.

This sequence joins TRBV3-1 (or the pseudogene TRBV3-2) and TRBJ1-6; tentatively, D is TRBD1 (5 bases). Trimming left V 0 bases short and J 1 base short, with 10 bases between. The CDR3 sequence is 17 residues long. Per the germline V gene, CDR1 is LGHDT and CDR2 is YNNKEL (reference sequence). This CDR3 reads CASSQDGGRSYNSPLHF. The CDR3 DNA follows: TGTGCCAGCAGCCAAGATGGGGGGAGGTCCTATAATTCACCCCTCCACTTT.